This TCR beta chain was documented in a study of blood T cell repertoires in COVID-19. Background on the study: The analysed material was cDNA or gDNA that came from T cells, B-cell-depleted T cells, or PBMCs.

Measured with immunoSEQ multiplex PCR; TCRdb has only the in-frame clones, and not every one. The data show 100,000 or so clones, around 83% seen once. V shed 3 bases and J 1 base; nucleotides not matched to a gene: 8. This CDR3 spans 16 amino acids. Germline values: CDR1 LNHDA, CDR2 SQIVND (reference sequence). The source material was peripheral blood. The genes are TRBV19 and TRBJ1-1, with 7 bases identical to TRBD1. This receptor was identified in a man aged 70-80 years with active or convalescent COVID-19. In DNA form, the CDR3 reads TGTGCCAGTAGTATTTCCGGACAGGTACAGAACACTGAAGCTTTCTTT. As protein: CASSISGQVQNTEAFF.